This TCR beta chain comes out of a study of response to subunit inactivated influenza vaccine. General observations from the study: Seasonal influenza vaccination, on each occasion, was suggested by the authors to recruit few new T cells.

This clonotype was observed a handful of times. Its specificity is not known. TCRdb analysed the RT-PCR reads with MiXCR anew, one entry per CDR3 protein. The top ten hold 11% of the sample, which has a few hundred thousand distinct CDR3 sequences, roughly 15% seen once. Sequenced material: PBMCs from blood, taken roughly 12 days after vaccination. The origin of this receptor is a man between 45 and 60 years old who received an inactivated influenza vaccine.

In DNA form, the CDR3 reads TGCAGTGCTAGAGATGGGGCTAGCGGGACTCTTTCGGGGGAGACCCAGTACTTC. This sequence encodes CSARDGASGTLSGETQYF. The V and J genes are TRBV20-1 and TRBJ2-5; TRBD2 aligns across 9 bases. Germline V gene data show CDR1 as DFQATT and CDR2 as SNEGSKA (reference sequence). The CDR3 is 18 amino acids. The V segment lost 0 bases and the J segment 5 bases; nucleotides outside the gene matches: 16.